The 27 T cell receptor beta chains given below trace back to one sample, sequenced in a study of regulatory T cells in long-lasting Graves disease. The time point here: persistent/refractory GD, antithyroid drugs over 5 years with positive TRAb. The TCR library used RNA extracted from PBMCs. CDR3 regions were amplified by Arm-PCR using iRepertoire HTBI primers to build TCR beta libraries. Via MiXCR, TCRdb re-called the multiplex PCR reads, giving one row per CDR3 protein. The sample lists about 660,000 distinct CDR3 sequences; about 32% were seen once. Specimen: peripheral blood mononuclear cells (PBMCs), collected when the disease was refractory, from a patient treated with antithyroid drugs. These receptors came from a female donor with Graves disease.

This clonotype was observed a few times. CDR3 sequence reads: CASSLGGNSGNTIYF. The CDR3 DNA is TGTGCCAGCAGTTTGGGAGGGAACTCTGGAAACACCATATATTTT. The rearrangement uses TRBV28 and TRBJ1-3, with unresolved D. The V and J ends lost 3 bases and 0 bases respectively, with 9 bases between them. The length of the CDR3 is 15 residues. Looked up from germline, CDR1 is MDHEN and CDR2 is SYDVKM. The complete variable domain, with remaining parts taken from reference TRBV28 and TRBJ1-3, reads DVKVTQSSRYLVKRTGEKVFLECVQDMDHENMFWYRQDPGLGLRLIYFSYDVKMKEKGDIPEGYSVSREKKERFSLILESASTNQTSMYLCASSLGGNSGNTIYFGEGSWLTVV.

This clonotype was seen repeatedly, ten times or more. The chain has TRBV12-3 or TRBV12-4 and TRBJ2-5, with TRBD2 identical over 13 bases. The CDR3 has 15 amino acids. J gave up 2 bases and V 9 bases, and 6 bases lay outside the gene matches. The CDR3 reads CASQGTSGTQETQYF. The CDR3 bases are TGTGCCAGTCAGGGGACTAGCGGGACGCAAGAGACCCAGTACTTC.

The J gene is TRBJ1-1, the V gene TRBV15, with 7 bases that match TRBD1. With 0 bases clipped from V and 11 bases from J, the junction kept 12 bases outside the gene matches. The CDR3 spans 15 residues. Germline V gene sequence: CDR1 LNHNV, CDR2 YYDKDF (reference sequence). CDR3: CATSRDRGGRTPAFF. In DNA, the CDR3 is TGTGCCACCAGCAGAGATCGAGGGGGCAGGACTCCGGCTTTCTTT.

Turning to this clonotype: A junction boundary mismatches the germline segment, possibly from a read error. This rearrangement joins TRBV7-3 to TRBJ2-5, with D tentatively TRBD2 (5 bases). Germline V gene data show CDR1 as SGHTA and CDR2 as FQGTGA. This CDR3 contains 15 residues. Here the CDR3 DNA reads TGTGTCAGCAGCCAACCGGACGGGATTCAAGAGACCCAGTACTTC. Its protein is CVSSQPDGIQETQYF.

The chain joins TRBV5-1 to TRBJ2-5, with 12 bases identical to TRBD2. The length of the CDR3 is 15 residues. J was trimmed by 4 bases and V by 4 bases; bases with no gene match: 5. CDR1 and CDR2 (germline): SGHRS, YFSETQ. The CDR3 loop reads CASSASGRAPETQYF. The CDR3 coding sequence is TGCGCCAGCAGCGCTAGCGGGAGGGCCCCAGAGACCCAGTACTTC.

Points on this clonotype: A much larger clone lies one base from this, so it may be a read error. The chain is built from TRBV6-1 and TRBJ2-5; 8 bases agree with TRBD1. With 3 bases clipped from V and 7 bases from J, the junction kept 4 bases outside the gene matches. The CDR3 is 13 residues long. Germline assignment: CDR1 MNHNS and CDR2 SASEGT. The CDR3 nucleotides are TGTGCCAGCAGTGACAGGGGGCGGGGGACCCAGTACTTC. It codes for CASSDRGRGTQYF.

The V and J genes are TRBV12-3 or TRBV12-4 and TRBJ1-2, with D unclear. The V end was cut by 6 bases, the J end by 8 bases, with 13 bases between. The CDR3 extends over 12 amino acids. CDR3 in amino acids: CASSGRPEGYTF. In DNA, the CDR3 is TGTGCCAGCAGCGGCAGACCAGAGGGCTACACCTTC.

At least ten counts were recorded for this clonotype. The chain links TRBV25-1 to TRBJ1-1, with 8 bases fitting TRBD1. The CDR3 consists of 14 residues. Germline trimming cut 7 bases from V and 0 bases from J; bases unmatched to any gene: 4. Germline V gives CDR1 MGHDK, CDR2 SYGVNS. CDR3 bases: TGTGCCAGCACCCGACAGGGGATGAACACTGAAGCTTTCTTT. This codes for CASTRQGMNTEAFF.

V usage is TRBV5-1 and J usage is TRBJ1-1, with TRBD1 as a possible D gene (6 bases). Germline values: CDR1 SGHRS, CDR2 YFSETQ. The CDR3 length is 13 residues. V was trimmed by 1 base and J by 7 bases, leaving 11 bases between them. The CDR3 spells CASSLMQGYEAFF. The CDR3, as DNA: TGCGCCAGCAGCTTGATGCAGGGGTATGAAGCTTTCTTT.

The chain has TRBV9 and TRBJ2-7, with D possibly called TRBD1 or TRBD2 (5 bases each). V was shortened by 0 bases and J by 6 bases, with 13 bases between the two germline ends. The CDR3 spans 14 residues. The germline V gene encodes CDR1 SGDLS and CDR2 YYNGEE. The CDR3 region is CASSVGAGTSEQYF. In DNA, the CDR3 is TGTGCCAGCAGCGTAGGTGCAGGGACGAGCGAGCAGTACTTC.

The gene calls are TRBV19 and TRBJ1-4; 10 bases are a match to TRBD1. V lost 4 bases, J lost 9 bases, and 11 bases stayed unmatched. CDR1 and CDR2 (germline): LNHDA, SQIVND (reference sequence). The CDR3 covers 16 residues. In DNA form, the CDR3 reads TGTGCCAGTAGTAATCGAAGGGACAGGGGAATACAAAAACTGTTTTTT. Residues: CASSNRRDRGIQKLFF.

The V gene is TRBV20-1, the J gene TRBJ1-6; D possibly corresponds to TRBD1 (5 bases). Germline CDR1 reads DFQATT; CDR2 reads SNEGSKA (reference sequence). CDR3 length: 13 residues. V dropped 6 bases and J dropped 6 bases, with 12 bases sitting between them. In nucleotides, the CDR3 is TGCAGTGCCGGTCGGGGCCTTAATTCACCCCTCCACTTT. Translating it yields CSAGRGLNSPLHF.

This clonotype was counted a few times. CDR3 nucleotides: TGCAGTGCACCGCCCCGGGGACTAGCGGGAGTGGGTTTAAACGAGCAGTACTTC. Translating it yields CSAPPRGLAGVGLNEQYF. The rearrangement uses TRBV20-1 and TRBJ2-7; 14 nucleotides match TRBD2. This CDR3 region has 18 residues. The ends lost 6 bases at V and 5 bases at J; junction bases unmatched: 18. Germline loops: CDR1 DFQATT, CDR2 SNEGSKA (reference sequence).

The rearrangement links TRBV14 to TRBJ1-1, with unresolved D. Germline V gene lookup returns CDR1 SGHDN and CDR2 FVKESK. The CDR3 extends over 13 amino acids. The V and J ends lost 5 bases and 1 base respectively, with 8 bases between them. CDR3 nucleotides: TGTGCCAGCAGCGCGGACGCGAACACTGAAGCTTTCTTT. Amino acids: CASSADANTEAFF.

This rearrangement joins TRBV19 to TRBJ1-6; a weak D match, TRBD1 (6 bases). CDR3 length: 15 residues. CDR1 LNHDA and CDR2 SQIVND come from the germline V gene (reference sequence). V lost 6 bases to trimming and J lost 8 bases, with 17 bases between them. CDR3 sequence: CASSNLARGYSPLHF. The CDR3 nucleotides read TGTGCCAGTAGCAACCTTGCCAGGGGTTATTCACCCCTCCACTTT.

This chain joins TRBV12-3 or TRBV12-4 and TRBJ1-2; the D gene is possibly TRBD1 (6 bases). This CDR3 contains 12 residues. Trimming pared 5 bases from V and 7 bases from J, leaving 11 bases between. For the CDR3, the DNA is TGTGCCAGCAGTGTACAGGGATTTGGCTACACCTTC. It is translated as CASSVQGFGYTF.

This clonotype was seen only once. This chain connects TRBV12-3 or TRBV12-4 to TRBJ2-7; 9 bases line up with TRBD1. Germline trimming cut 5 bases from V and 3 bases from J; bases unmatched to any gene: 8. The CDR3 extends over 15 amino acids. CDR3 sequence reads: CASSTPQGAVYEQYF. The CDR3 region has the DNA TGTGCCAGCAGTACCCCACAGGGGGCTGTCTACGAGCAGTACTTC.

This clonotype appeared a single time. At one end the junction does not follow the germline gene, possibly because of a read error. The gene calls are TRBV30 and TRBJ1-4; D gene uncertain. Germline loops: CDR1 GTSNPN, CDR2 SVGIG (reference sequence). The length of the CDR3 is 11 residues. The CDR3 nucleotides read TGTGCCTGGACAGTCAATGAAACACTGTTTTTT. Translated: CAWTVNETLFF.

The chain's CDR3 is CASSGFTGNGYTF. The CDR3 DNA sequence: TGTGCCAGCAGTGGCTTCACTGGGAACGGCTACACCTTC. The chain has TRBV25-1 and TRBJ1-2; D unclear. Per the germline V gene, CDR1 is MGHDK and CDR2 is SYGVNS. Trimming took 4 bases from V and 8 from J, leaving 14 bases between them. The CDR3 sequence is 13 residues long.

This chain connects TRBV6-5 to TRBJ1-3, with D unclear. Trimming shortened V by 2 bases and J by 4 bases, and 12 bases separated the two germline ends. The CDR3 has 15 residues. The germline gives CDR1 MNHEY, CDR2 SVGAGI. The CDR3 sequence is CASSYTGSLGNTIYF. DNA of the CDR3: TGTGCCAGCAGTTACACGGGAAGCTTGGGAAACACCATATATTTT.

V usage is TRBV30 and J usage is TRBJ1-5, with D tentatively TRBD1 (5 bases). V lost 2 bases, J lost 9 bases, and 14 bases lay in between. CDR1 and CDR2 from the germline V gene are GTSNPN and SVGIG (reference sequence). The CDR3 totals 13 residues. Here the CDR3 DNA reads TGTGCCTGGAGTCTCGGTTCAGGGCCGCCCCAGCATTTT. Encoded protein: CAWSLGSGPPQHF.

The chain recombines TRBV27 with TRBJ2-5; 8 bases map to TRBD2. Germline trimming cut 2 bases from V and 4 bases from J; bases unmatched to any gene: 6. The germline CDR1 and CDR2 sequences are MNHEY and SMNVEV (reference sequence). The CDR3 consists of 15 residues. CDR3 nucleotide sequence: TGTGCCAGCAGTTTAACTGGGACTAGGGGAGAGACCCAGTACTTC. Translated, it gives CASSLTGTRGETQYF.

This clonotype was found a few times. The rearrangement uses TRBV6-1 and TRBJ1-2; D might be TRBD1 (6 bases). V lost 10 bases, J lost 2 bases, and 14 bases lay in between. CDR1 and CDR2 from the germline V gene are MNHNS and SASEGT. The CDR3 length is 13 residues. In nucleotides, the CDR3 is TGTGCCACCTTCAAGGGGGTGAACTATGGCTACACCTTC. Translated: CATFKGVNYGYTF.

The CDR3 DNA follows: TGTGCCAGCAGCTTAGGGATCACCTACACTGAAGCTTTCTTT. It yields the protein CASSLGITYTEAFF. The gene calls are TRBV7-9 and TRBJ1-1; D remains unclear. Trimming shortened V by 1 base and J by 3 bases, and 9 bases separated the two germline ends. Per the germline V gene, CDR1 is SEHNR and CDR2 is FQNEAQ (reference sequence). CDR3 length: 14 residues. The entire variable domain, with the rest obtained from reference TRBV7-9 and TRBJ1-1, is as follows: DTGVSQNPRHKITKRGQNVTFRCDPISEHNRLYWYRQTLGQGPEFLTYFQNEAQLEKSRLLSDRFSAERPKGSFSTLEIQRTEQGDSAMYLCASSLGITYTEAFFGQGTRLTVV.

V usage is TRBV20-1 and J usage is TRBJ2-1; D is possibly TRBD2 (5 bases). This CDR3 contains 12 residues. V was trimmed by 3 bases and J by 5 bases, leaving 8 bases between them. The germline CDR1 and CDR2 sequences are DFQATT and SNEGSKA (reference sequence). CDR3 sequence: CSASPSHNEQFF. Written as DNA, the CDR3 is TGCAGTGCTAGCCCTAGCCACAATGAGCAGTTCTTC.

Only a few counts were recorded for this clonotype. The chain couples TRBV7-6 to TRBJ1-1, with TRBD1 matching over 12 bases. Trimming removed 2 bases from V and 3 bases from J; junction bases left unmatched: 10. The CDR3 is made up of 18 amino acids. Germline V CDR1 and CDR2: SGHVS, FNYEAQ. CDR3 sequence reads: CASSLRPGQGATDTEAFF. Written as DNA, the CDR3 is TGTGCCAGCAGCTTAAGGCCGGGACAGGGGGCGACCGACACTGAAGCTTTCTTT. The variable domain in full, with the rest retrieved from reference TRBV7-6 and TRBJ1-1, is GAGVSQSPRYKVTKRGQDVALRCDPISGHVSLYWYRQALGQGPEFLTYFNYEAQQDKSGLPNDRFSAERPEGSISTLTIQRTEQRDSAMYRCASSLRPGQGATDTEAFFGQGTRLTVV.

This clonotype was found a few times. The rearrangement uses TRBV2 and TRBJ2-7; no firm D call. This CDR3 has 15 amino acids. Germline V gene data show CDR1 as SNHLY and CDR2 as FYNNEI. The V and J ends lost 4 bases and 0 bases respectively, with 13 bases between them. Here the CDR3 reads CASSAIQADSYEQYF. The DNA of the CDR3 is TGTGCCAGCAGTGCCATCCAGGCTGACTCCTACGAGCAGTACTTC.